The 17 T cell receptor beta chains below all came from one sample that was sequenced in a study of T-cell reconstitution after alpha-beta-depleted transplantation in children. Unique molecular identifiers tagged the TCRbeta library. TCRdb analysed the PCR reads with MiXCR anew, one entry per CDR3 protein. Here the sample spans 170,000 or so distinct CDR3 sequences, about 6.3% being singletons. The sequenced sample was PBMCs from the stem cell graft donor, obtained from the stem cell graft. The receptors stem from a human donor who donated a stem cell graft to a child with Wiskott-Aldrich syndrome.

The chain couples TRBV5-1 to TRBJ2-7, with D possibly being TRBD2 (6 bases). The V gene's germline CDR1 is SGHRS and CDR2 YFSETQ. The CDR3 runs to 12 residues. Between the trimmed V and J ends, which lost 4 bases and 6 bases, there was a span of 11 bases. CDR3 DNA: TGCGCCAGCAGCGGAGCGGAGGGCGAGCAGTACTTC. It encodes CASSGAEGEQYF.

The gene calls are TRBV7-2 and TRBJ2-3, with a weak D call TRBD2 (6 bases). Trimming took off 5 bases at V and 8 bases at J, with 17 bases between the two ends. Germline lookup yields CDR1 SGHTA and CDR2 FQGNSA. The CDR3 covers 14 residues. The CDR3 sequence is CASSLGGLDGTQYF. CDR3 in DNA: TGTGCCAGCAGCCTCGGAGGGTTGGATGGTACGCAGTATTTT.

This clonotype was counted ten times or more. The rearrangement uses TRBV20-1 and TRBJ2-7; 7 positions match TRBD1. CDR1 is DFQATT and CDR2 is SNEGSKA in the germline V gene (reference sequence). This CDR3 comprises 12 residues. Trimming cost V 3 bases and J 2 bases; bases outside gene matches: 1. CDR3 sequence (DNA): TGCAGTGCTAGCCAGGGGGCCTACGAGCAGTACTTC. Amino acids: CSASQGAYEQYF.

This clonotype was found many times. The chain links TRBV7-2 to TRBJ2-7; D not resolved. The germline V gene encodes CDR1 SGHTA and CDR2 FQGNSA. The CDR3 sequence is 13 residues long. V dropped 2 bases and J dropped 2 bases, with 7 bases sitting between them. CDR3 nucleotide sequence: TGTGCCAGCAGCTTAAAGGGTCCCTACGAGCAGTACTTC. It codes for CASSLKGPYEQYF.

This rearrangement joins TRBV4-3 to TRBJ2-5, with D unresolved. The germline V gene encodes CDR1 LGHNA and CDR2 YSLEER. CDR3 length: 13 residues. V was trimmed by 0 bases and J by 5 bases, leaving 7 bases between them. The CDR3 reads CASSQDRWETQYF. Here the CDR3 DNA reads TGCGCCAGCAGCCAAGATAGGTGGGAGACCCAGTACTTC.

CDR3 in amino acids: CATSDFTGTLTGELFF. CDR3 DNA: TGTGCCACCAGTGATTTCACGGGGACCCTCACCGGGGAGCTGTTTTTT. The rearrangement joins TRBV24-1 to TRBJ2-2; possibly TRBD1 or TRBD2 for D (5 bases each). The CDR3 length is 16 residues. Germline V gene lookup returns CDR1 KGHDR and CDR2 SFDVKD. Deletions cut 1 base from V and 4 bases from J, with 12 bases between.

Many counts were recorded for this clonotype. The CDR3 protein is CATAQGTNYGYTF. DNA of the CDR3: TGTGCCACCGCACAAGGTACAAACTATGGCTACACCTTC. The rearrangement joins TRBV7-8 to TRBJ1-2; D is unclear. Trimming shortened V by 10 bases and J by 2 bases, and 14 bases separated the two germline ends. The germline V gene encodes CDR1 SGHVS and CDR2 FQNEAQ. CDR3 length: 13 residues.

This clonotype has a count of ten or more. This chain connects TRBV5-1 to TRBJ2-3; no firm D call. Per germline, CDR1 SGHRS and CDR2 YFSETQ. This CDR3 is built from 14 residues. V gave up 0 bases and J gave up 2 bases, with 7 bases separating them. The CDR3 DNA follows: TGCGCCAGCAGCTTGGAACAGTCCACAGATACGCAGTATTTT. It yields the protein CASSLEQSTDTQYF.

Ten or more counts support this clonotype. The chain has TRBV6-5 and TRBJ2-1; 10 nucleotides agree with TRBD2. With V trimmed by 0 bases and J by 9 bases, 5 bases remained unmatched. This CDR3 is built from 15 residues. The V gene's germline CDR1 is MNHEY and CDR2 SVGAGI. For the CDR3, the DNA is TGTGCCAGCAGTTACTCTTTAGCGGGGGGAGGTGAGCAGTTCTTC. This translates into CASSYSLAGGGEQFF.

The gene calls are TRBV7-9 and TRBJ2-7, with unresolved D. The germline gives CDR1 SEHNR, CDR2 FQNEAQ (reference sequence). V was pared by 6 bases and J by 3 bases, with 18 bases between. This CDR3 is built from 15 residues. The CDR3 DNA reads TGTGCCAGCAGTGGACGAGTAGGAGATCTCTACGAGCAGTACTTC. Amino acids: CASSGRVGDLYEQYF.

Ten or more counts support this clonotype. J is TRBJ1-5 and V is TRBV6-5; no firm D call. Per germline, CDR1 MNHEY and CDR2 SVGAGI. Trimming took off 10 bases at V and 3 bases at J, with 13 bases between the two ends. The CDR3 is 13 residues long. CDR3 amino acids: CATGTAINQPQHF. As DNA, the CDR3 is TGTGCCACTGGCACAGCTATCAATCAGCCCCAGCATTTT.

This clonotype was detected only once. The CDR3 here is CASSPDREVYEQYF. The CDR3, as DNA: TGTGCCAGCTCACCGGACAGGGAAGTGTACGAGCAGTACTTC. The chain recombines TRBV18 with TRBJ2-7, with TRBD1 matching 8 bases. CDR3 length: 14 amino acids. After removal of 3 bases from V and 4 bases from J, the junction contained 5 bases not matched to a gene. The germline CDR1 and CDR2 sequences are KGHSH and LQKENI. Drawing the rest from reference TRBV18 and TRBJ2-7, the complete variable domain is NAGVMQNPRHLVRRRGQEARLRCSPMKGHSHVYWYRQLPEEGLKFMVYLQKENIIDESGMPKERFSAEFPKEGPSILRIQQVVRGDSAAYFCASSPDREVYEQYFGPGTRLTVT.

This clonotype was observed many times. Here the CDR3 reads CASSPAGTGKSPLHF. The CDR3 DNA is TGTGCCAGCAGTCCCGCCGGGACAGGAAAATCACCCCTCCACTTT. The chain combines TRBV12-3 or TRBV12-4 with TRBJ1-6; 8 nucleotides line up with TRBD1. Trimming removed 5 bases from V and 10 bases from J; junction bases left unmatched: 10. CDR3 length: 15 amino acids.

This clonotype was found many times. The gene calls are TRBV5-5 and TRBJ2-7; a weak D match, TRBD2 (5 bases). The CDR3 loop spans 15 amino acids. Per germline, CDR1 SGHKS and CDR2 YYEKEE (reference sequence). Trimming stripped 0 bases from V and 2 bases from J, with 12 bases between. CDR3 amino acids: CASSLVSGNPYEQYF. CDR3 nucleotides: TGTGCCAGCAGCTTGGTATCCGGGAACCCCTACGAGCAGTACTTC. Filled out from reference TRBV5-5 and TRBJ2-7, the complete variable domain reads DAGVTQSPTHLIKTRGQQVTLRCSPISGHKSVSWYQQVLGQGPQFIFQYYEKEERGRGNFPDRFSARQFPNYSSELNVNALLLGDSALYLCASSLVSGNPYEQYFGPGTRLTVT.

To note about this clonotype: A single base separates this from a much larger clone, so it may be a read error. The chain has TRBV4-1 and TRBJ2-3; D unclear. There are 15 residues in the CDR3. Per the germline V gene, CDR1 is MGHRA and CDR2 is YSYEKL. CDR3 amino acids: CASSLGLPSKDTQYF. CDR3 nucleotide sequence: TGCGCCAGCAGCCTTGGGCTCCCAAGCAAAGATACGCAGTATTTT.

The chain has TRBV5-4 and TRBJ2-1; no reliable D call. Germline V gene sequence: CDR1 SGHNT, CDR2 YYREEE (reference sequence). The germline V and J ends were trimmed by 4 bases and 0 bases, with 17 bases remaining between them. CDR3 length: 17 amino acids. The CDR3 spells CASSPALGSYSYNEQFF. For the CDR3, the DNA is TGTGCCAGCAGCCCGGCTTTAGGGTCTTACTCCTACAATGAGCAGTTCTTC. The full variable domain, completed using reference TRBV5-4 and TRBJ2-1, is ETGVTQSPTHLIKTRGQQVTLRCSSQSGHNTVSWYQQALGQGPQFIFQYYREEENGRGNFPPRFSGLQFPNYSSELNVNALELDDSALYLCASSPALGSYSYNEQFFGPGTRLTVL.

Comments on this clonotype: With a much larger clone just one base away, this may be a read error. The rearrangement joins TRBV27 to TRBJ2-1; 10 positions match TRBD2. The CDR3 has 17 amino acids. The germline CDR1 and CDR2 sequences are MNHEY and SMNVEV (reference sequence). The ends lost 4 bases at V and 3 bases at J; junction bases unmatched: 9. The CDR3 reads CASSSPSSGGGYNEQFF. The CDR3 nucleotides read TGTGCCAGCAGTTCCCCATCTAGCGGGGGTGGCTACAATGAGCAGTTCTTC.